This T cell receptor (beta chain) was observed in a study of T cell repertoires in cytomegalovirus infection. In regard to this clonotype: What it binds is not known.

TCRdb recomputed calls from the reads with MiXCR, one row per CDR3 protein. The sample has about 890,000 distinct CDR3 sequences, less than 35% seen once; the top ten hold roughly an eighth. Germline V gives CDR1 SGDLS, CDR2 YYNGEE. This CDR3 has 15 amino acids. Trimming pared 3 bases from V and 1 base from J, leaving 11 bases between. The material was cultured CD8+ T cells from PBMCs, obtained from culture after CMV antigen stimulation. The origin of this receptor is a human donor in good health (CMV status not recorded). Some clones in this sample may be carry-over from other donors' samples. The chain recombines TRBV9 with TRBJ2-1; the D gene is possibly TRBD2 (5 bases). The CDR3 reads CASSGLGGSYNEQFF. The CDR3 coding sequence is TGTGCCAGCAGCGGGCTCGGAGGTTCCTACAATGAGCAGTTCTTC.